This T cell receptor beta chain was recovered during a study of T cell repertoires in ileal Crohn's disease. About the research overall: About half of patients got postoperative therapy: about ten thiopurines, 18 anti-TNF.

The ends were cut back, 3 bases at V and 3 bases at J, with 17 bases in the middle. Germline V CDR1 and CDR2: LNHDA, SQIVND (reference sequence). The CDR3 extends over 16 amino acids. Data came from immunoSEQ multiplex PCR; TCRdb stores just in-frame clones and leaves some out. The sample includes roughly 15,000 clones, approximately 87% seen only once; the top ten take around 10%. The sequenced sample consisted of ileal tissue. The genes are TRBV19 and TRBJ1-2; D possibly corresponds to TRBD1 (6 bases). The TCR originated in an adult with Crohn's disease. CDR3 in DNA: TGTGCCAGTAGTATGGCATTAGGGGGATTGGACTATGGCTACACCTTC. Residues: CASSMALGGLDYGYTF.